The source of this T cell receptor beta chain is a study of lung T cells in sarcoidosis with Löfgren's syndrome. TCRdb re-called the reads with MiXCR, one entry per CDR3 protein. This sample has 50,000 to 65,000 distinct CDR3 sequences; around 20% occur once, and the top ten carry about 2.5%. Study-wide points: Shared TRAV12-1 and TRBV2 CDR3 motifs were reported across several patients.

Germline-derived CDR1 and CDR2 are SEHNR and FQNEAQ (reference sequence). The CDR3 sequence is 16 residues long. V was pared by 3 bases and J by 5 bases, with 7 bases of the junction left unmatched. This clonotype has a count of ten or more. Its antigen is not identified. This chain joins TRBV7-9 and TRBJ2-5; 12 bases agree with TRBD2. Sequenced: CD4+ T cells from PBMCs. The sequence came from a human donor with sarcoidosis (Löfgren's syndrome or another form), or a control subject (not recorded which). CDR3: CASSFGLAGSKETQYF. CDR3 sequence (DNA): TGTGCCAGCAGCTTTGGACTAGCGGGGTCTAAGGAGACCCAGTACTTC.